This TCR beta chain came from a study of blood T cell repertoires in COVID-19 (TCRdb year 2020). Looking at the study overall: Samples covering the acute and convalescent phases of COVID-19 were provided by collaborators in the United States, Italy and Spain. The samples were drawn from two sources: the first 160 participants of the ongoing ImmuneRACE study, and 1,200 or so subjects contributed by 6 global collaborators. The dataset comprised deeply sampled blood TCRbeta repertoires from subjects exposed to, actively infected with, or recovered from COVID-19. HLA class I and class II types, where available, came from metadata supplied by the sample provider rather than from assay-based typing. The sample metadata nearly always contained a de-identified subject ID, COVID-19 status, age in years and sex. The material from the prospective study consisted of cDNA or gDNA derived from T cells, B-cell-depleted T cells, or PBMCs. A freely available public database, intended as a resource for researchers studying the immune response to SARS-CoV-2, is where the repertoires were released. Summary of the overall study and its limitations: Clinical and demographic metadata were provided uncurated, with the amount varying by source and participant.

CDR1 and CDR2 were assigned from the germline V gene (reference sequence) as LGHDT and YNNKEL. Deletion took 2 bases off V and 1 base off J, with a span of 5 bases between the germline ends. Counted from cysteine to phenylalanine, this CDR3 has 14 amino acids. Only CDR3 DNA remains: 42 bases, in frame from the first base. On this clone: No cognate antigen has been identified for it. Base qualities are missing; no much larger clone stands one base away.

TCRbeta CDR3 regions were amplified from genomic DNA by means of the immunoSEQ Assay, a bias-controlled multiplex PCR. Per the original workflow: The number of nucleated cells in each sample was estimated from the amplification of reference gene primers within the assay. To quantify the absolute abundance of each unique TCRbeta CDR3 rearrangement, sequence reads were collapsed and filtered. For each sample, productive Simpson clonality was calculated as the square root of Simpson's diversity index across productive rearrangements. This is the immuneACCESS table as TCRdb keeps it, with only in-frame sequences that have V and J called. A part of the clones is gone; compared with another copy, unresolved V genes explain less than half, and the rest is unexplained. That table furnishes V, J and clone size, whereas the DNA furnished D and trimming. The sample table lists some 350,000 clones, approximately 90% of them with a count of one. Less than 1.2% of the sample is in the top ten clones.

Enrolling through a virtual design, the prospective study's participants ranged in age from roughly 18 to 100 years and lived across some 23 United States geographic areas. To assign participants to cohorts, the prospective study relied on clinical history that participants themselves reported in a screening survey and a study questionnaire. Recovered participants in ImmuneRACE Cohort 3 were defined as having two consecutive negative NP/OP PCR tests, clearance from a healthcare professional, or resolution of symptoms. Each participant in the prospective study had whole blood, serum and a nasopharyngeal or oropharyngeal swab collected by mobile phlebotomists. Over an approximately 2-month period, participants in the prospective study had the option of providing additional blood draws and questionnaires. Prospective study blood samples were shipped either frozen or at room temperature before DNA extraction.

Sequencing was done on a sample of PBMCs or T cells enriched from blood (not recorded which). The chain is assembled from TRBV3-1 (or the pseudogene TRBV3-2) and TRBJ2-2; the D gene is perhaps TRBD1, on 5 matching bases. This clonotype originated in a man between 18 and 35 years old who had recovered from COVID-19. The CDR3 has the sequence CASSQRGNTGELFF. The sequenced DNA: TGTGCCAGCAGCCAAAGGGGGAACACCGGGGAGCTGTTTTTT.